The sequence of this T cell receptor beta chain was determined in a study of CD8 T cells in Susac syndrome. Study in general: When their blood was taken, patients with Susac syndrome were therapy-naive, taking corticosteroids, or taking intravenous immunoglobulin alone. Study-wide results and caveats: The study recognized that its TCR sequencing and HLA analysis covered a relatively small number of individuals. The CD4+ T cell repertoires in Susac syndrome were not clonally expanded.

RNA amounts of roughly 0.45 to 1 ug underwent reverse transcription with random hexamers. TCRdb fed the immunoSEQ multiplex PCR reads into MiXCR, producing one record per CDR3 protein. The sample records 130,000 to 150,000 distinct CDR3 sequences, 90% to 96% being singletons. The CDR3 length is 16 residues. After removal of 5 bases from V and 2 bases from J, the junction contained 4 bases not matched to a gene. Germline loops: CDR1 SEHNR, CDR2 FQNEAQ (reference sequence). Each Susac syndrome patient had definite or probable disease by recently defined criteria. Notes on this clonotype: Its antigen is undetermined.

The chain couples TRBV7-9 to TRBJ2-2; 11 nucleotides match TRBD2. This TCR derives from a human donor with Susac syndrome. Sequencing input: CD4+ T cells from PBMCs. The CDR3 DNA reads TGTGCCAGCAGCCCTACTAGCGGGAGAAACACCGGGGAGCTGTTTTTT. Residues: CASSPTSGRNTGELFF.